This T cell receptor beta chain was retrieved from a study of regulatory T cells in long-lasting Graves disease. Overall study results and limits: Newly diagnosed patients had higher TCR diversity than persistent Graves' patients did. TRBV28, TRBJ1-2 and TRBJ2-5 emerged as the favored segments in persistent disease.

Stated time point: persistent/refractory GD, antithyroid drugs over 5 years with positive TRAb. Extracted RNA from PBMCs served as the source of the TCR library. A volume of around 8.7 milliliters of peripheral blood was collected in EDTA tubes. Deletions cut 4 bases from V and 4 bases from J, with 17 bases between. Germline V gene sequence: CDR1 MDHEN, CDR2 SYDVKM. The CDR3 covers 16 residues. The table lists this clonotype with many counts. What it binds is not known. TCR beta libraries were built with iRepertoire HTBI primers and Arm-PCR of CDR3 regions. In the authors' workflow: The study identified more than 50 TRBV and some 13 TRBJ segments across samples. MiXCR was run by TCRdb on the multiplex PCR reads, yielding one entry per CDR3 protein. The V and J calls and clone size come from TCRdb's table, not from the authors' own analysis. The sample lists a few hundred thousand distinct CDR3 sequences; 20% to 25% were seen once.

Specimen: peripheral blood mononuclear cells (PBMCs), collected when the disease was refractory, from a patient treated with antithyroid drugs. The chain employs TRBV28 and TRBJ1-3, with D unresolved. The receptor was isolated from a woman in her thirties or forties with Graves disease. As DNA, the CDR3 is TGTGCCAGCAGTTCCGCCTCGATTACAGTCGGAAACACCATATATTTT. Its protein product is CASSSASITVGNTIYF.